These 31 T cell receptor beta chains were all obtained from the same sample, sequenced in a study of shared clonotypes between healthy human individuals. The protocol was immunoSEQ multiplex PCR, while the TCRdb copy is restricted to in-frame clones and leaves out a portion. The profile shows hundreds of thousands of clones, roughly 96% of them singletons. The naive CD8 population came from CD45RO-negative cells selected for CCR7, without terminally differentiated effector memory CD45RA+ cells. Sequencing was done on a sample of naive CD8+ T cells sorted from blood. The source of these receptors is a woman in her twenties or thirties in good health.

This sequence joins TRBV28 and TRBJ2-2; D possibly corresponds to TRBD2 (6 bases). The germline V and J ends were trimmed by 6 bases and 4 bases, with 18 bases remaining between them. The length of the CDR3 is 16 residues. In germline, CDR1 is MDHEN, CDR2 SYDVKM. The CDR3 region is CASSLSGTYITGELFF. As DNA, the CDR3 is TGTGCCAGCAGCCTTTCCGGGACTTACATCACCGGGGAGCTGTTTTTT.

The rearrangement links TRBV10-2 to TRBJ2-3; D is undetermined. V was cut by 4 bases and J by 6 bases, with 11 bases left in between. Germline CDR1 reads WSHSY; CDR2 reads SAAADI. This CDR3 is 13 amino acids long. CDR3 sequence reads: CASSGWARDTQYF. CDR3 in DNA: TGCGCCAGCAGTGGCTGGGCCCGTGATACGCAGTATTTT.

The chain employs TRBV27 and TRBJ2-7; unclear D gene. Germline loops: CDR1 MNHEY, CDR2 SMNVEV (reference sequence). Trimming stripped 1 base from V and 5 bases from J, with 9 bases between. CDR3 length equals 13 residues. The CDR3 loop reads CASSLYSFHEQYF. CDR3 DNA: TGTGCCAGCAGTTTATATAGTTTCCACGAGCAGTACTTC.

The chain's CDR3 is CASSTTSGGYEQYF. For the CDR3, the DNA is TGTGCCAGTAGTACCACTAGCGGGGGCTACGAGCAGTACTTC. The rearrangement links TRBV19 to TRBJ2-7; 11 nucleotides align to TRBD2. This CDR3 region has 14 residues. Germline CDR1 LNHDA, CDR2 SQIVND (reference sequence). J gave up 3 bases and V 4 bases, and 2 bases lay outside the gene matches.

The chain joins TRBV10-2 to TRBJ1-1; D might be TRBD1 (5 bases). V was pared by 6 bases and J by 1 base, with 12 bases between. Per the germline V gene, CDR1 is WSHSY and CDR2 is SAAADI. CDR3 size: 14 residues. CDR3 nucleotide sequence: TGCGCCAGCAGCCCTGGGGCTAAGAACACTGAAGCTTTCTTT. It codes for CASSPGAKNTEAFF.

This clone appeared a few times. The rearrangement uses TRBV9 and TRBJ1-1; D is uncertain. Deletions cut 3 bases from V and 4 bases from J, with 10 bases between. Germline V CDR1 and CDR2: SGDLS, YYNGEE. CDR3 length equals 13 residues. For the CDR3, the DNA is TGTGCCAGCAGCGAAGCGGGGTTCACTGAAGCTTTCTTT. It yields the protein CASSEAGFTEAFF.

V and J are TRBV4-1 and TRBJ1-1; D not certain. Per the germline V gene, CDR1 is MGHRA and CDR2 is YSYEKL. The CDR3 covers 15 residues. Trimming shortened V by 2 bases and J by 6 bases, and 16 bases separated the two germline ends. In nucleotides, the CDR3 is TGCGCCAGCAGCCAATCGGCAGGAGCCGGGTCTGAAGCTTTCTTT. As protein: CASSQSAGAGSEAFF.

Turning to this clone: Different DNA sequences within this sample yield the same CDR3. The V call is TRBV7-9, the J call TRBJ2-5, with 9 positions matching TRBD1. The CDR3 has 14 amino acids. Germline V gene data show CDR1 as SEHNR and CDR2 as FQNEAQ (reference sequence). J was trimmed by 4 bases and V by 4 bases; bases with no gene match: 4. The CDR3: CASSSGQGRETQYF. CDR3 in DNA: TGTGCCAGCAGCTCGGGACAGGGCAGAGAGACCCAGTACTTC.

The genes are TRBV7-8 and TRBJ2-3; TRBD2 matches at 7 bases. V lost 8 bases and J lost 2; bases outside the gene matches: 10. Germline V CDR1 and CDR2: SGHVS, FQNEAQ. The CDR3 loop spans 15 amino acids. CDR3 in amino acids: CASGASGNPTDTQYF. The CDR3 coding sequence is TGTGCCAGCGGGGCTAGCGGAAATCCCACAGATACGCAGTATTTT.

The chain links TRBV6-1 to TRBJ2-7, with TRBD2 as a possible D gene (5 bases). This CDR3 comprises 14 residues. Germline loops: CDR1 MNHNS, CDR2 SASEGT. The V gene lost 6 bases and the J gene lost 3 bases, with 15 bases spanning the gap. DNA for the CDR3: TGTGCCAGCAGCGAGGGCCAGGCTCGCTACGAGCAGTACTTC. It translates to CASSEGQARYEQYF.

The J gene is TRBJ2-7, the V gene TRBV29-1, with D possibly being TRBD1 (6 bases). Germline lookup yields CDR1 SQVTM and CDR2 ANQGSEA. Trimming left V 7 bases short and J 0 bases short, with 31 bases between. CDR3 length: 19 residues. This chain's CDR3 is CSGRRTRPPRQGSSYEQYF. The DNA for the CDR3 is TGCAGCGGGAGGAGAACCCGACCCCCCCGGCAGGGGAGCTCCTACGAGCAGTACTTC.

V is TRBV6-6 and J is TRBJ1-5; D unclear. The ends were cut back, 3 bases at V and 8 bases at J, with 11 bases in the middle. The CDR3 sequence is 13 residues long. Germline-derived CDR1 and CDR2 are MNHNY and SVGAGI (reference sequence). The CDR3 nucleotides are TGTGCCAGCAGTTATGGTGCGTTTGAGCCCCAGCATTTT. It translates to CASSYGAFEPQHF.

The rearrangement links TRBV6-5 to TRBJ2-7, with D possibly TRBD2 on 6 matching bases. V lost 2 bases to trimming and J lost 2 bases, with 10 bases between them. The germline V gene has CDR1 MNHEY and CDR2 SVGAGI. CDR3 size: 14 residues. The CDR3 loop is CASSYERAPYEQYF. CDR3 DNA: TGTGCCAGCAGTTACGAGCGGGCCCCCTACGAGCAGTACTTC.

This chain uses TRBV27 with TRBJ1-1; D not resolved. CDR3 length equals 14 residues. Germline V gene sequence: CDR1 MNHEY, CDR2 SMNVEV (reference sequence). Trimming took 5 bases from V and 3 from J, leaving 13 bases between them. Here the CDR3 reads CASSPGRGYTEAFF. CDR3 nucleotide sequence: TGTGCCAGCAGTCCGGGCCGGGGATACACTGAAGCTTTCTTT.

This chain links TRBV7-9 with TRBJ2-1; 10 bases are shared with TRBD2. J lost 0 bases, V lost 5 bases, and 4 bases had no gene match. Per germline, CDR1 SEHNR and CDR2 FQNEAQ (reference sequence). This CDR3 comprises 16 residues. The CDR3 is CASSAASGSSYNEQFF. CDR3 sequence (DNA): TGTGCCAGCAGCGCAGCTAGCGGGAGCTCCTACAATGAGCAGTTCTTC.

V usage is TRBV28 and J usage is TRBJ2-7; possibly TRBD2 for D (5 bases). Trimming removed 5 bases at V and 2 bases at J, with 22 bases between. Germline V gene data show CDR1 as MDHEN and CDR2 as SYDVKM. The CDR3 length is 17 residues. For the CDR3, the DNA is TGTGCCAGCAGTCCCCTCCTAGCTGGCGGAGCGGCCTACGAGCAGTACTTC. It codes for CASSPLLAGGAAYEQYF.

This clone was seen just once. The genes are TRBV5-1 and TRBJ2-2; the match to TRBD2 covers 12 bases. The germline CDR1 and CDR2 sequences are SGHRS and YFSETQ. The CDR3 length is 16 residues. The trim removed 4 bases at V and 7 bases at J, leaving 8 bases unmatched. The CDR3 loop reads CASSETSGRYDGELFF. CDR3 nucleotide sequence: TGCGCCAGCAGCGAAACTAGCGGGAGGTACGACGGGGAGCTGTTTTTT. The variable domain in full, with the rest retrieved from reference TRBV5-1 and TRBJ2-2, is KAGVTQTPRYLIKTRGQQVTLSCSPISGHRSVSWYQQTPGQGLQFLFEYFSETQRNKGNFPGRFSGRQFSNSRSEMNVSTLELGDSALYLCASSETSGRYDGELFFGEGSRLTVL.

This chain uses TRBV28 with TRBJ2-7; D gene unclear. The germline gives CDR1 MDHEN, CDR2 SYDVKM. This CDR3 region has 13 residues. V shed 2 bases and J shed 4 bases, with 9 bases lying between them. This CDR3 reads CASSLSSSYEQYF. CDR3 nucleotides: TGTGCCAGCAGTTTAAGTAGTAGTTACGAGCAGTACTTC.

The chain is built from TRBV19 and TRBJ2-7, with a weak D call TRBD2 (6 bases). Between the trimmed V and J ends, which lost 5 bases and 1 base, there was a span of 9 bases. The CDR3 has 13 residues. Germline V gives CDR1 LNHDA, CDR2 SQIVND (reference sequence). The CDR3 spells CASSAGRSYEQYF. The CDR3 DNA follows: TGTGCCAGTAGTGCCGGGAGATCCTACGAGCAGTACTTC.

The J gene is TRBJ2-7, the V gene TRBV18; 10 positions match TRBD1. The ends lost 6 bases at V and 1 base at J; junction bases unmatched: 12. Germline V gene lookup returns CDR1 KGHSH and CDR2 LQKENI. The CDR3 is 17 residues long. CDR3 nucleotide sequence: TGTGCCAGCTCCCTTGACAGACAGGGGGCAGGTTCCTACGAGCAGTACTTC. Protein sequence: CASSLDRQGAGSYEQYF.

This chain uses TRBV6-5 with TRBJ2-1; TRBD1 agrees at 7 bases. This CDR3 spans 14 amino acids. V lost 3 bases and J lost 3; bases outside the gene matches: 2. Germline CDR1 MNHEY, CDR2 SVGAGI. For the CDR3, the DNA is TGTGCCAGCAGTTATGGGGACAGCTACAATGAGCAGTTCTTC. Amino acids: CASSYGDSYNEQFF.

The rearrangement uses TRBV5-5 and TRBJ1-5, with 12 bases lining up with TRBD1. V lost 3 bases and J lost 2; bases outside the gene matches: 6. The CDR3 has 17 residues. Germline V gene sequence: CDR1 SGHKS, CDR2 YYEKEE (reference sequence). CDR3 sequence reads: CASSYGTGGPGNQPQHF. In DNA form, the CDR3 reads TGTGCCAGCAGCTATGGGACAGGGGGCCCTGGCAATCAGCCCCAGCATTTT. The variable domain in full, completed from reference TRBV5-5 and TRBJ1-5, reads DAGVTQSPTHLIKTRGQQVTLRCSPISGHKSVSWYQQVLGQGPQFIFQYYEKEERGRGNFPDRFSARQFPNYSSELNVNALLLGDSALYLCASSYGTGGPGNQPQHFGDGTRLSIL.

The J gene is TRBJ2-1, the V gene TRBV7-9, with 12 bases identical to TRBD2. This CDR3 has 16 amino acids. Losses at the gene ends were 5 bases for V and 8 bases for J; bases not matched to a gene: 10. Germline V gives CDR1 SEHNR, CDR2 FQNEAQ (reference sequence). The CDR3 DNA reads TGTGCCAGCAGCCCGAAGACTAGCGGGAGAGGCCATGAGCAGTTCTTC. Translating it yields CASSPKTSGRGHEQFF. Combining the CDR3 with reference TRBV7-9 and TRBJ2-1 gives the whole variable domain DTGVSQNPRHKITKRGQNVTFRCDPISEHNRLYWYRQTLGQGPEFLTYFQNEAQLEKSRLLSDRFSAERPKGSFSTLEIQRTEQGDSAMYLCASSPKTSGRGHEQFFGPGTRLTVL.

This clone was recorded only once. CDR3 residues: CASRRIPGQLSSGANVLTF. The CDR3 DNA sequence: TGTGCCAGCAGACGAATCCCGGGACAGCTGAGCTCTGGGGCCAACGTCCTGACTTTC. The chain combines TRBV7-2 with TRBJ2-6; 7 bases agree with TRBD1. Trimming took 6 bases from V and 0 from J; bases not matched to a gene: 14. CDR1 and CDR2 (germline): SGHTA, FQGNSA. The CDR3 is 19 residues long.

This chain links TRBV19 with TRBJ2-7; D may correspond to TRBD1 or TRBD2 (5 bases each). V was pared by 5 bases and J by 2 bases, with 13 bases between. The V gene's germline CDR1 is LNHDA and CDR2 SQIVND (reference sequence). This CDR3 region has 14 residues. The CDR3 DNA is TGTGCCAGTAGTCCCGGGACCGGTACCTACGAGCAGTACTTC. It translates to CASSPGTGTYEQYF.

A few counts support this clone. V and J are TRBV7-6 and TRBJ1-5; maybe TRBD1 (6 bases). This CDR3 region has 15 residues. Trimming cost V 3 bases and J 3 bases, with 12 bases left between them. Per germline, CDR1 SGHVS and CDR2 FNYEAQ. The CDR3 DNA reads TGTGCCAGCAGCTTGGAAGGGGGAACCAATCAGCCCCAGCATTTT. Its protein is CASSLEGGTNQPQHF.

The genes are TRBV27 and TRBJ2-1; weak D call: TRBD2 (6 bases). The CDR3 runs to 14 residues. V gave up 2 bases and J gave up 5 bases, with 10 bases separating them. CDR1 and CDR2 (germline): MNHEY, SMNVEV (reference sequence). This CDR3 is CASSLLGGDNEQFF. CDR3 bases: TGTGCCAGCAGTTTACTGGGCGGGGACAATGAGCAGTTCTTC.

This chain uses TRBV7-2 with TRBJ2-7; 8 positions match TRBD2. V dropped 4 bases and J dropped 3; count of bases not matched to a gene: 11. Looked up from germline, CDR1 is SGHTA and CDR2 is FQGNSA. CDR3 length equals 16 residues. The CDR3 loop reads CASSSPLGAGGYEQYF. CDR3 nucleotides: TGTGCCAGCAGCTCCCCCCTAGGGGCGGGAGGCTACGAGCAGTACTTC.

CDR3: CASSFVLGTSGIYNEQFF. CDR3 in DNA: TGTGCCAGCAGCTTCGTTTTGGGGACTAGCGGGATCTACAATGAGCAGTTCTTC. This chain joins TRBV5-8 and TRBJ2-1; 13 nucleotides agree with TRBD2. CDR3 length: 18 residues. Germline V lookup: CDR1 SGHTS, CDR2 YDEGEE. The J segment lost 3 bases and the V segment lost 2 bases, leaving 8 bases of the junction unmatched.

The CDR3 region has the DNA TGTGCCAGCAGTGAAATCCTCTCGGAAAGGGGCTACACCTTC. Its translation: CASSEILSERGYTF. This sequence joins TRBV6-1 and TRBJ1-2; D gene unclear. Trimming cost V 2 bases and J 8 bases, with 15 bases left between them. The CDR3 has 14 residues. Looked up from germline, CDR1 is MNHNS and CDR2 is SASEGT.

The CDR3 spells CASSSPQNREGRETQYF. The CDR3 nucleotides read TGTGCCAGCAGCTCTCCTCAAAACCGGGAGGGCCGAGAGACCCAGTACTTC. This sequence joins TRBV5-4 and TRBJ2-5; 8 bases align to TRBD2. V lost 3 bases, J lost 4 bases, and 14 bases stayed unmatched. The CDR3 totals 17 residues. CDR1 is SGHNT and CDR2 is YYREEE in the germline V gene (reference sequence).